This TCR beta chain came from a study of cytomegalovirus exposure and HLA in healthy donors (dated by TCRdb to between 2016 and 2019). Background for the entire study: An earlier analysis of some 500 of the donors reported 276 Gb of sequence data and approximately 110 million unique TCR beta sequences from 150 million to 200 million T cells. Approximately 300 gigabases of sequencing data and around 85 million unique TCR sequences made up an early release that covered around 640 HLA-typed donors. The genetic ancestry cluster associated with self-reported Caucasian donors included 65% to 90% of the roughly 400 genotyped donors. The study aimed to test whether signatures of past pathogen exposure could be identified by cataloging public T cell receptors. Using immunosequencing, the study profiled T cell repertoires from about 610 subjects and related those repertoires to cytomegalovirus serostatus. In addition to the first cohort of several hundred subjects, a separate validation cohort of some 120 different subjects was used. High-throughput TCR immunosequencing, statistical association of individual TCRs with disease status, and machine learning were combined to predict cytomegalovirus infection status. A later analysis re-analyzed previously published TCR beta repertoires from roughly 630 donors and added high-resolution HLA genotyping to study TCR occurrence patterns. Rather than drawing on any new phenotypic data, the later analysis identified candidate immune exposures from TCR beta sequences and the way those sequences occurred across donors. To decide whether each TCR beta V gene segment behaved as functional or pseudogenic, an earlier analysis of some 600 of the donors relied on high-throughput TCR beta sequencing. Donor age, sex, ethnicity and CMV serostatus were compiled alongside the repertoire data. A later genetic analysis used genome-wide SNP genotypes for 398 of the 666 donors, treating that subset as a discovery cohort. Every repertoire in the discovery cohort had been generated on one and the same sequencing platform. Both class I and class II loci were covered by HLA typing, at four-digit resolution. The number of typed donors differed by locus: about 620-640 for A, B, C, DRB1 and DQB1; some 500 for DQA1; approximately 600 for DPA1; and around 450 for DPB1. A few DR-DQ haplotypes were handled as single units for association and clustering because linkage in the cohort was strong. Among about 390 genotyped donors of the cohort, an average of 235,054 unique TCR beta nucleotide sequences were sequenced per donor, roughly 18% of them non-productive.

Turning to this clone: The clone's antigen remains unknown. Per-nucleotide qualities are absent, and no much larger clonotype sits a single base away.

The cohort comprised some 730 healthy bone marrow donors. Cohort members were all nominally healthy when sampled, although unrecorded immune exposures were likely present. The donor tested CMV seronegative, placing the donor among the 350 or so seronegative members of the cohort. Every donor gave a peripheral blood sample, and the peripheral blood mononuclear cells from that sample were used for TCR beta sequencing. The Qiagen DNeasy Blood Extraction Kit was used to extract genomic DNA from the blood cell samples. Study-wide findings and limitations: In both the original and validation cohorts, the classifier was reported to diagnose cytomegalovirus status with high specificity and sensitivity. Presence/absence analyses assumed roughly uniform sequencing depth across donors, an assumption that may not hold. The 87-base-pair reads could not distinguish some IMGT-functional V segments, including TRBV6-2 and TRBV6-3, so those segments were excluded. When HLA alleles, especially DR and DQ, strongly co-occurred, TCR associations were difficult to assign to individual alleles. In a later analysis, some 18,000 TCR beta sequences were associated with specific HLA alleles at a false discovery rate of 0.05. Immune exposure information for the cohort was limited to CMV serostatus. An earlier analysis of around 500 of the donors showed that most TCR beta V segments appeared in productive rearrangements either about 90% or about 30% of the time, which broadly matched IMGT annotations. A group of highly shared sequence variants was considered likely to be a technical artifact of the sequencing pipeline. While some public TCRs were present in many individuals, most TCR sequences turned up only very rarely across donors. An association between a missense DCLRE1C variant and V-gene and J-gene trimming of TCR beta chains was found in a later genetic analysis and replicated in an independent cohort. A further reported finding was that TCR beta sequences accurately predicted the HLA-A and HLA-B alleles for most subjects in the first cohort. According to the authors, the approach could potentially be generalized to other disease states and immunological phenotypes. In vitro tests confirmed that a few of the cytomegalovirus-associated TCR beta chains recognize cytomegalovirus antigens. In a later analysis, the rate of TCR association differed among HLA loci, with DRB1 alleles having the most associated TCRs and HLA-C alleles having the fewest. In a later analysis, most CMV-associated TCR beta chains were found to appear HLA-restricted, with HLA associations seemingly driven largely by CMV exposure. The study gave a list of over 150 TCR beta chains associated with cytomegalovirus. Compared with equally common non-associated chains, HLA-associated TCR beta chains in a later analysis were more clonally expanded and had lower generation probabilities. Because HLA typing was unavailable for some donors at each locus, only the typed subset was used in association tests. In this cohort, only TCR beta chains were sequenced, and detectable features were limited by the absence of alpha or paired-chain data. Because counts were too low, about 18 rarely observed V segments, including chromosome 9 orphons, were excluded from the earlier analysis of 587 of the donors. A later genetic analysis reported fewer N-insertions in productive TCRs among donors in an Asian-associated ancestry cluster than the roughly 620-donor mean. Correlated functional status among segregating V segments might reflect linkage disequilibrium, but an unknown experimental factor could not be ruled out. In a later analysis, several top co-occurrence clusters were reported to appear linked to parvovirus B19, influenza, CMV and Epstein-Barr virus.

Libraries came from the immunoSEQ multiplex PCR assay. A mixture of 60 forward primers for TCR Vbeta segments and 13 reverse primers for TCR Jbeta segments was used in the multiplex PCR. A multiplex PCR assay on genomic DNA amplified the CDR3 region of rearranged TCR beta genes. Amplified TCR beta libraries were sequenced as 87-base-pair reads on the Illumina HiSeq System. In the original analysis: A later analysis counted approximately 74 million unique TCR beta chains across the 550 to 700 repertoires, and about 10 million of these chains were shared by at least two donors. A nearest-neighbor algorithm error-corrected the raw reads and collapsed the reads into unique sequences, merging closely related sequences to remove PCR and sequencing errors. V, D and J gene segments were assigned by aligning CDR3 sequences to IMGT reference sequences. Each retained sequence needed at least a six-nucleotide match to both a V gene segment and a J gene segment. A rearrangement counted as productive if the CDR3 had no stop codons and remained in frame with V and J, and every other rearrangement counted as non-productive. Following IMGT convention, CDR3 was defined as the stretch from the second conserved V-encoded cysteine to the conserved J-encoded phenylalanine. The earlier analysis of 587 of the donors excluded sequences that lacked an unambiguous match to a single V gene segment. An earlier analysis of 587 of the donors called V segments functional above 56.7% productive rearrangements and segregating when the between-donor standard deviation exceeded 5%. A statistical classification framework was built to diagnose cytomegalovirus status from the catalog of TCR beta chain sequences. In a later analysis, TCR nucleotide sequences were compared against IMGT/GENE-DB human TR gene sequences so that V and J genes could be assigned. In a later analysis, CDR3 sequences and most-parsimonious VDJ recombination scenarios were assigned using the TCRdist pipeline. In a later analysis, each TCR beta chain was defined by its CDR3 amino acid sequence together with its V-gene family, and reads lacking a unique V-gene family were excluded. A later analysis removed 550 to 700 highly shared, low-generation-probability nucleotide sequences to deal with suspected cross-contamination and a sequencing artifact. In a later analysis, a clonal expansion index was calculated for each public chain from normalized within-repertoire ranks of inferred template counts. In a later analysis, generation probabilities were computed using a VDJ recombination model fitted to out-of-frame rearrangements, and the results were checked against IGoR. In a later analysis, hypergeometric tests were used to score TCR-TCR, TCR-HLA and TCR-CMV co-occurrence, with a repertoire-size bias correction applied to TCR pairs. To estimate false discovery rates, a later analysis permuted the HLA or CMV assignments 20 times. In a later analysis, co-occurring TCRs were grouped using DBSCAN, and TCRdist sequence similarity was added for clustering within HLA-allele-positive subsets. Repertoires with fewer than 30,000 or more than 120,000 public chains, plus five repertoires with anomalous nucleotide sharing, were excluded from co-occurrence clustering. TCRdb stores this immuneACCESS table with in-frame sequences only. Part of the clones is absent; in the studies checked, under half of the shortfall reflects unresolved V genes, and no reason is known for the rest. Clone size and the V and J calls come from that table; the DNA yielded D and trimming. Present in this sample are 110,000 to 150,000 clones, about 80% of which were seen just once. 4.5% of the sample is in the top ten clones.

CDR1 and CDR2, looked up from the germline V gene, are MNHNS and SASEGT. V trim: 6 bases; J trim: 4 bases; unmatched bases: 9. The CDR3 covers 14 residues, taking in both the cysteine and the phenylalanine. Left in the record is the CDR3 DNA by itself, 42 bases read in frame from the first base. Rearrangement joined TRBV6-1 to TRBJ2-7, with TRBD1 matching 7 junction bases. The TCR comes from a man aged 35 to 55 in good health and CMV-seronegative. Sequenced material: PBMCs. The encoded CDR3 is CASSLDRVVYEQYF. The DNA sequence is as follows: TGTGCCAGCAGCCTCGACAGGGTCGTTTACGAGCAGTACTTC.